This entry concerns a single T cell receptor beta chain. Its antigen is undetermined. The assay was immunoSEQ multiplex PCR, and TCRdb's table has in-frame clones only and misses some. The sample records about 68,000 clones, 84% being singletons. This specimen belongs to a study of OX40 agonist ivuxolimab in advanced cancers. Study as a whole: With a range of roughly 20 to 85, age averaged approximately 55 years, and 75% to 90% were male.

Study results and caveats: In the 0.1-3.0 mg/kg groups, partial responders showed among the lowest expansion.

Sample: CD4+ or CD8+ T cells sorted from blood, taken in a trial of the OX40 agonist ivuxolimab. This clonotype was sampled from an adult with an advanced solid tumor such as melanoma, head and neck, liver or kidney cancer.

This chain's CDR3 is CASSSLKVLSSYNEQFF. CDR3 sequence (DNA): TGCGCCAGCAGCAGTCTCAAGGTGTTGAGCTCCTACAATGAGCAGTTCTTC. The chain couples TRBV5-1 to TRBJ2-1; D not certain. Trimming cost V 4 bases and J 0 bases, with 17 bases left between them. The CDR3 loop spans 17 amino acids. Germline V gene sequence: CDR1 SGHRS, CDR2 YFSETQ.